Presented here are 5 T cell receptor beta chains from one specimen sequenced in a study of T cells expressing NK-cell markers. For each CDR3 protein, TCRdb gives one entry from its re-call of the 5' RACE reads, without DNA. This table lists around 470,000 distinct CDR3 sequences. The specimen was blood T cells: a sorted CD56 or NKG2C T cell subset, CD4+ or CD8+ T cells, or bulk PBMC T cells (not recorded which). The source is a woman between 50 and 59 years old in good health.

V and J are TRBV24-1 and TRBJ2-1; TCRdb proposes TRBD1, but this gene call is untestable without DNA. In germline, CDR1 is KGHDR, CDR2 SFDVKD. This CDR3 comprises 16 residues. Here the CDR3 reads CATSGAQGASYNEQFF.

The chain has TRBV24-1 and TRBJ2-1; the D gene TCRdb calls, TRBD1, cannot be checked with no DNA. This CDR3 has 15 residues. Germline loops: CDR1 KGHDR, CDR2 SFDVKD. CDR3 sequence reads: CATSDLHSGTREQFF.

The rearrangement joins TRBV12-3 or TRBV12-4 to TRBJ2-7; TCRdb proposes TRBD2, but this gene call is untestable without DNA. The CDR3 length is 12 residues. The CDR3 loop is CASSLSGLEQYF.

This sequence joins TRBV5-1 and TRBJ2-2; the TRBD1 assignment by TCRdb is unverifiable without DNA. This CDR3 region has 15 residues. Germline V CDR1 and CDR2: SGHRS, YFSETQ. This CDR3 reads CASSFISRGSGELFF.

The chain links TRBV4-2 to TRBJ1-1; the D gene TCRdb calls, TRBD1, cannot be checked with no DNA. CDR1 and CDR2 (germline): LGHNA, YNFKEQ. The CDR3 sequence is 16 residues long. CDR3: CASSIGFWAANTEAFF.